This T cell receptor (beta chain) was profiled in a study of shared clonotypes between healthy human individuals (dated by TCRdb to 2020 to 2022). Notes on the research overall: The cohort included three men and a couple of women between 18 and 49 years of age. For each donor, CD4 naive and CD4 memory were each given three plates, CD8 naive was given two plates, and CD8 memory was given one plate. To estimate repertoire size and how much clonotypes are shared between individuals, the study performed deep sequencing of blood TCR repertoires from roughly five healthy adults. To increase sequencing depth and limit assay-specific biases, TCR repertoire library preparation and sequencing were carried out by different laboratories using diverse techniques. Between about 0.94 and 10 billion PBMCs per donor were obtained by leukapheresis. Points the paper makes about the study in general: Clonotypes shared by all four sorted-subset donors showed higher generation probabilities than non-shared clonotypes. Based on pairwise subsampling, the degree of clonotype sharing among donors was expected to be affected by sequencing depth. Sampling was restricted to blood, and TCR repertoires in tissues likely differ from the TCR repertoires found in blood. The genetic and exposure-history diversity represented was limited by the small number of donors. Estimated clonotype richness was generally larger for naive than for memory subsets. Across a handful of donors, about 5% of naive CD4, 3.5% of naive CD8, roughly 2.3% of memory CD4, and 0.4% of memory CD8 clonotypes were shared. Incomplete sequencing was indicated by rarefaction of sorted-subset datasets, despite the large sequencing depth.

CD8 naive samples consisted of CD45RO-negative cells that were positively selected for CCR7, yielding a CD45RA+CCR7+ population without TemRA cells. The donors were healthy, HIV-negative adults with no recently reported acute infections or vaccinations. Only Caucasian adults living in Nashville, Tennessee, USA were represented among the donors. Blood was collected by leukapheresis, and PBMCs were isolated by Ficoll-Histopaque density gradient centrifugation and then cryopreserved in liquid nitrogen vapor phase. Analytical flow cytometry was used to check the purity and quantity of each magnetically sorted T cell population. Genomic DNA was isolated from every sorted fraction and measured by UV absorbance on a Nanodrop 2000c. Using the deep immunoSEQ assay, multiplex PCR amplified TCR CDR3 regions from genomic DNA. Genomic DNA extracted from each cell subset was distributed evenly over all wells of several immunoSEQ 96-well plates, and each plate served as one replicate. For sorted subsets, roughly 200 ng genomic DNA, equal to 30,000 or so T cell genomes, was loaded into each replicate PCR. The purified libraries were quantified using a Qubit 3.0 fluorometer, sized with a Bioanalyzer 2100, and then quantified again using the KAPA Library Quantification kit. Every immunoSEQ 96-well plate was sequenced on a separate single-read 150-cycle Illumina NextSeq 550 flow cell. As for the authors' bioinformatics: Because only junctional sequences without quality scores were contained in the immunoSEQ output, filtering matching that applied to full-length reads could not be performed. Sequences were annotated with PyIR, a Python wrapper for IgBLAST v1.9, using IMGT germline references to assign V/J genes and CDR3. Reads with weak V/J assignments (E-value above 1e-6), missing CDR3, stop codons, out-of-frame junctions, or ambiguous translated residues were removed. A V3J clonotype was defined by an identical inferred V gene, J gene, and CDR3 amino acid sequence. Percentage overlap between repertoires was computed as shared unique clonotypes divided by the size of the smaller repertoire. Repertoire richness was assessed with RTK rarefaction, the Chao1 estimator, and Recon v2.1 estimates of unobserved clonotypes. Generation probabilities for all TCRbeta clonotypes obtained by the gDNA method from several donors were computed using OLGA. In TCRdb, the immuneACCESS table is reduced to in-frame sequences with V and J assigned. These tables do not hold every clone; where another copy was compared, an unresolved V gene accounts for under half, and the others remain unexplained. V, J and clone size reflect that table, while D and trimming were determined from the DNA. The sample data list millions of clones, and 85% to 95% of these were observed just once. The leading ten clones occupy around 1.7% of the sample.

V is shortened by 0 bases, J by 1 base, and the region joining them spans 12 bases. Taken from cysteine to phenylalanine, the CDR3 has 16 residues. Solely the CDR3 DNA is kept, with 48 bases framed from the first base. The germline V gene (reference sequence) supplies CDR1 MNHEY and CDR2 SMNVEV. In the case of this clone: The clone's antigen remains unknown. Base qualities are not provided; no much larger clone lies one nucleotide away. Other DNA variants within this sample encode the same CDR3.

Sequencing input: naive CD8+ T cells from PBMCs. Explained via the paper, the cell subset or site label denotes: CD45RA+CCR7+. This sequence was found in a man in his late teens or twenties in good health. Some clones in this sample may be carry-over from other donors' samples. Recombination connected TRBV27 to TRBJ1-1; the D gene cannot be named for sure. Read as DNA, the sequence is TGTGCCAGCAGTTTATCTCCGGGGTCGGGGAACACTGAAGCTTTCTTT. It translates to CASSLSPGSGNTEAFF.